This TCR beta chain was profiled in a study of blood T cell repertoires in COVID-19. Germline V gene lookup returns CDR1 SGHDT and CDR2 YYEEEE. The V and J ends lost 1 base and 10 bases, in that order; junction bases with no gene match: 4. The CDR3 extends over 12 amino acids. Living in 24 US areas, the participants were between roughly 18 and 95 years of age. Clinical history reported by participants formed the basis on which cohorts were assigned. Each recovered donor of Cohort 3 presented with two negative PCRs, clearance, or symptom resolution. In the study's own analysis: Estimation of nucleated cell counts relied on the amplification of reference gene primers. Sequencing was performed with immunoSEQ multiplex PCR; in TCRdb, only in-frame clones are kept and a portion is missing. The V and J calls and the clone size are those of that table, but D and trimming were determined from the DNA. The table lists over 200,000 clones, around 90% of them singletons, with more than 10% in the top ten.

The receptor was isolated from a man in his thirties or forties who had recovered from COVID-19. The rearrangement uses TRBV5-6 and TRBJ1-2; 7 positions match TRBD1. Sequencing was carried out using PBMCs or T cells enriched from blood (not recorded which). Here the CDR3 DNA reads TGTGCCAGCAGCTTGTGGGACAGCTACTACACCTTC. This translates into CASSLWDSYYTF.